A single sample is the source of the 17 T cell receptor beta chains below, sequenced in a study of blood T cell repertoires in COVID-19. Only in-frame clones appear in the TCRdb table, and some are missing; sequencing was by immunoSEQ multiplex PCR. The table includes almost 400,000 clones, 87% detected once. Material: peripheral blood. Receptors originate from a woman aged 55-70 years with COVID-19, enrolled during active disease.

V and J are TRBV27 and TRBJ1-5; no definite D call. Germline V gene sequence: CDR1 MNHEY, CDR2 SMNVEV (reference sequence). This CDR3 has 14 residues. Trimming removed 8 bases at V and 0 bases at J, with 11 bases between. The CDR3 nucleotides read TGTGCCAGCCGGGTCCGGTATAGCAATCAGCCCCAGCATTTT. This gives the protein CASRVRYSNQPQHF.

The CDR3 DNA follows: TGTGCTAGTGGTTTGCTAACTCCAGATACGCAGTATTTT. It yields the protein CASGLLTPDTQYF. The chain links TRBV12-5 to TRBJ2-3; D is undetermined. Looked up from germline, CDR1 is LGHNT and CDR2 is FRNRAP. The CDR3 consists of 13 residues. Trimming shortened V by 2 bases and J by 4 bases, and 7 bases separated the two germline ends.

The V call is TRBV6-4, the J call TRBJ1-1, with 7 bases matching TRBD1. V lost 2 bases, J lost 1 base, and 4 bases stayed unmatched. The CDR3 spans 15 residues. The germline V gene encodes CDR1 MRHNA and CDR2 SNTAGT. CDR3 sequence reads: CASSDGRTGNTEAFF. Here the CDR3 DNA reads TGTGCCAGCAGTGACGGGAGGACAGGGAACACTGAAGCTTTCTTT.

The J gene is TRBJ2-3, the V gene TRBV30; perhaps TRBD1 as D (5 bases). V shed 6 bases and J shed 2 bases, with 15 bases lying between them. Germline CDR1 GTSNPN, CDR2 SVGIG (reference sequence). This CDR3 is 14 amino acids long. The CDR3 loop is CACSRAQHTDTQYF. Written as DNA, the CDR3 is TGTGCCTGTTCCAGGGCACAACACACAGATACGCAGTATTTT.

The rearrangement links TRBV6-5 to TRBJ1-5, with 8 positions matching TRBD1. This CDR3 is 13 amino acids long. Germline V gene sequence: CDR1 MNHEY, CDR2 SVGAGI. Unmatched junction bases numbered 4, after V lost 6 bases and J lost 6 bases. CDR3 nucleotides: TGTGCCAGCAGAAGACAGGGGTTTCAGCCCCAGCATTTT. This codes for CASRRQGFQPQHF.

This clone appeared once. The rearrangement uses TRBV5-6 and TRBJ1-1; 9 bases map to TRBD1. Losses at the gene ends were 1 base for V and 5 bases for J; bases not matched to a gene: 9. CDR1 and CDR2 (germline): SGHDT, YYEEEE. CDR3 length: 16 residues. The CDR3 here is CASSLPTGGARTEAFF. CDR3 sequence (DNA): TGTGCCAGCAGCTTGCCTACAGGGGGCGCTAGGACTGAAGCTTTCTTT.

The chain couples TRBV7-3 to TRBJ2-3, with unresolved D. CDR3 size: 15 residues. Germline CDR1 SGHTA, CDR2 FQGTGA. Trimming took 5 bases from V and 0 from J, leaving 12 bases between them. CDR3 DNA: TGTGCCAGCAGCCCCCGCGGCTCTAGCACAGATACGCAGTATTTT. Residues: CASSPRGSSTDTQYF.

The table lists this clone with a count of one. The rearrangement joins TRBV28 to TRBJ1-5; D possibly corresponds to TRBD1 (5 bases). Germline CDR1 is MDHEN and CDR2 is SYDVKM. V was clipped by 3 bases and J by 3 bases, with 21 bases between them. This CDR3 comprises 18 residues. The CDR3 DNA reads TGTGCCAGCAGTTTGGGGCCTAAGGCGAACCCCCTCAATCAGCCCCAGCATTTT. Its protein is CASSLGPKANPLNQPQHF.

Concerning this clone: Other DNA sequences in the same sample also yield this CDR3. The chain employs TRBV19 and TRBJ2-1; unclear D gene. Germline V CDR1 and CDR2: LNHDA, SQIVND (reference sequence). Trimming cost V 9 bases and J 0 bases, with 9 bases left between them. The CDR3 contains 13 residues. This chain's CDR3 is CASGGSSYNEQFF. The CDR3 DNA reads as TGTGCCAGCGGCGGCAGCTCCTACAATGAGCAGTTCTTC.

This clone has only a few counts. The V call is TRBV3-1 (or the pseudogene TRBV3-2), the J call TRBJ1-5; TRBD1 is a possible D gene (6 bases). Germline lookup yields CDR1 LGHDT and CDR2 YNNKEL (reference sequence). Trimming stripped 6 bases from V and 9 bases from J, with 21 bases between. This CDR3 is 15 amino acids long. The CDR3 region has the DNA TGTGCCAGCAGTCCGGGGGGGCAGGGTGGCTGGCCCCAGCATTTT. Its translation: CASSPGGQGGWPQHF.

The V call is TRBV2, the J call TRBJ2-1; TRBD2 is a possible D gene (6 bases). This CDR3 has 17 amino acids. From germline, CDR1 is SNHLY and CDR2 FYNNEI. Trimming left V 6 bases short and J 5 bases short, with 23 bases between. In DNA form, the CDR3 reads TGTGCCAGCAGGGACGGACGGGGGAGTACTATAAACAATGAGCAGTTCTTC. Translation: CASRDGRGSTINNEQFF.

This chain uses TRBV7-8 with TRBJ2-7, with a weak D call TRBD1 (6 bases). This CDR3 has 13 residues. In germline, CDR1 is SGHVS, CDR2 FQNEAQ. V was cut by 7 bases and J by 4 bases, with 14 bases left in between. The CDR3 region has the DNA TGTGCCAGCAAAGGGGGAGATTTATACGAGCAGTACTTC. It encodes CASKGGDLYEQYF.

The chain uses TRBV2 and TRBJ2-6; D remains unclear. V lost 6 bases, J lost 2 bases, and 5 bases lay in between. The CDR3 covers 13 residues. CDR1 and CDR2 from the germline V gene are SNHLY and FYNNEI. The CDR3 DNA sequence: TGTGCCAGCAGGGTAGCTGGGGCCAACGTCCTGACTTTC. Encoded protein: CASRVAGANVLTF.

The chain is built from TRBV5-8 and TRBJ1-2; TRBD1 might be the D (6 bases). The CDR3 contains 17 residues. Germline V gives CDR1 SGHTS, CDR2 YDEGEE. Trimming took off 4 bases at V and 4 bases at J, with 23 bases between the two ends. The CDR3 nucleotides are TGTGCCAGCAGCCCTGGGGTCATTTCAGGGGCAGTCTATGGCTACACCTTC. Its protein is CASSPGVISGAVYGYTF.

V is TRBV28 and J is TRBJ2-3; 8 bases are a match to TRBD2. Germline V gene data show CDR1 as MDHEN and CDR2 as SYDVKM. V lost 7 bases and J lost 3; bases outside the gene matches: 9. The CDR3 extends over 15 amino acids. CDR3 region: CASIFGGTRTDTQYF. For the CDR3, the DNA is TGTGCCAGCATCTTCGGGGGGACTAGGACAGATACGCAGTATTTT.

The chain couples TRBV5-1 to TRBJ2-1, with D perhaps matching TRBD2 (6 bases). Germline-derived CDR1 and CDR2 are SGHRS and YFSETQ. The CDR3 runs 16 residues. The V gene lost 4 bases and the J gene lost 0 bases, with 14 bases spanning the gap. The chain's CDR3 is CASSPLALGSYNEQFF. The CDR3 DNA reads TGCGCCAGCAGCCCCCTAGCGTTGGGCTCCTACAATGAGCAGTTCTTC. Filled out from reference TRBV5-1 and TRBJ2-1, the complete variable domain reads KAGVTQTPRYLIKTRGQQVTLSCSPISGHRSVSWYQQTPGQGLQFLFEYFSETQRNKGNFPGRFSGRQFSNSRSEMNVSTLELGDSALYLCASSPLALGSYNEQFFGPGTRLTVL.

J is TRBJ1-2 and V is TRBV2; 7 nucleotides agree with TRBD1. CDR3 length equals 13 residues. The germline V gene encodes CDR1 SNHLY and CDR2 FYNNEI. Germline trimming cut 4 bases from V and 5 bases from J; bases unmatched to any gene: 4. The chain's CDR3 is CASSATGVYGYTF. In nucleotides, the CDR3 is TGTGCCAGCAGTGCAACAGGGGTTTATGGCTACACCTTC.